The 14 T cell receptor beta chains reported below all come from one sample, sequenced in a study of blood T cells in healthy people across ages (dated by TCRdb to about 2015). Library method: 5' RACE. TCRdb names Illumina HiSeq 2500 as the instrument used. A second PCR of about 7 to 12 cycles was performed with a sample-barcoded 5' primer and a J-beta primer mix. TCRdb trimmed the raw reads at Q25, called clones with MiXCR and kept productive beta chains. Duplicate CDR3 protein sequences are folded into a single record with the most common DNA and genes. For this sample the table gives hundreds of thousands of distinct CDR3 sequences, of which approximately 40% were detected only once. The ten biggest clones cover approximately 29% of the sample. The sample comprised blood. The source is a man older than 75 in good health.

The chain is built from TRBV4-2 and TRBJ1-6; D is unclear. CDR1 LGHNA and CDR2 YNFKEQ come from the germline V gene. The CDR3 contains 16 residues. The ends were cut back, 2 bases at V and 3 bases at J, with 11 bases in the middle. This chain's CDR3 is CASSQQRRDYNSPLHF. DNA for the CDR3: TGTGCCAGCAGCCAACAAAGACGCGACTATAATTCACCCCTCCACTTT.

The sample holds a few counts of this clonotype. This sequence joins TRBV2 and TRBJ2-5, with 7 bases aligning to TRBD2. The CDR3 is made up of 15 amino acids. The V segment lost 6 bases and the J segment 1 base; nucleotides outside the gene matches: 8. Germline assignment: CDR1 SNHLY and CDR2 FYNNEI. CDR3 DNA: TGTGCCAGCAGACCCTCGGCTAGCGGCCAAGAGACCCAGTACTTC. It encodes CASRPSASGQETQYF.

This clonotype was observed a few times. J is TRBJ2-7 and V is TRBV12-3 or TRBV12-4; a possible D gene is TRBD1 (5 bases). V gave up 3 bases and J gave up 2 bases, with 17 bases separating them. CDR3 size: 16 residues. DNA for the CDR3: TGTGCCAGCAGTTTTTTAAGACAGAGCAATCCCTACGAGCAGTACTTC. Its protein product is CASSFLRQSNPYEQYF.

This clonotype was observed a handful of times. The J gene is TRBJ1-2, the V gene TRBV25-1; 8 positions agree with TRBD1. This CDR3 has 15 amino acids. Germline V gives CDR1 MGHDK, CDR2 SYGVNS. This chain's CDR3 is CAPSGRQGRKHGYTF. CDR3 bases: TGTGCTCCAAGTGGGAGACAGGGGAGGAAGCATGGCTACACCTTC.

Regarding this clonotype: One base away lies a much larger clone, so this may be a sequencing read error. The rearrangement links TRBV13 to TRBJ2-3; D assignment may be TRBD1 or TRBD2 (5 bases each). The V gene's germline CDR1 is PRHDT and CDR2 FYEKMQ (reference sequence). This CDR3 is built from 17 residues. CDR3 loop: CAGSSLRGFKSTDTQYF. The DNA for the CDR3 is TGTGCCGGCAGCTCACTGAGGGGCTTTAAAAGCACAGATACGCAGTATTTT.

This clonotype was seen a few times. The J gene is TRBJ2-3, the V gene TRBV6-1, with D perhaps matching TRBD1 (5 bases). V was clipped by 7 bases and J by 2 bases, with 7 bases between them. Germline loops: CDR1 MNHNS, CDR2 SASEGT. This CDR3 has 12 residues. CDR3 in amino acids: CASTRDTDTQYF. In nucleotides, the CDR3 is TGTGCCAGCACCAGGGACACAGATACGCAGTATTTT.

This clonotype has only one observation. The CDR3 protein is CASTSGTSGSTYEQYF. In DNA form, the CDR3 reads TGCGCCAGCACCTCCGGGACTAGCGGGAGTACCTACGAGCAGTACTTC. The chain recombines TRBV23-1 with TRBJ2-7; 14 nucleotides align to TRBD2. TRBV23-1 is marked as an open reading frame, function uncertain. V dropped 7 bases and J dropped 2; count of bases not matched to a gene: 7. The CDR3 runs to 16 residues.

As to this clonotype: One junction end disagrees with the germline gene, perhaps due to a read error. The V gene is TRBV4-1, the J gene TRBJ2-1; TRBD2 agrees at 13 bases. This CDR3 has 16 amino acids. Germline lookup yields CDR1 MGHRA and CDR2 YSYEKL. CDR3 in amino acids: CASGQTGTSGKREQFF. CDR3 nucleotide sequence: TGCGCCAGCGGCCAAACCGGGACTAGCGGGAAACGTGAGCAGTTCTTC.

The CDR3 DNA reads as TGTGCCAGCAGTTCCCCTGGACAGGGAGGTTCTAACTATGGCTACAATGAGCAGTTCTTC. It codes for CASSSPGQGGSNYGYNEQFF. The chain carries TRBV28 and TRBJ2-1; 8 positions match TRBD1. J was trimmed by 3 bases and V by 4 bases; bases with no gene match: 20. The V gene's germline CDR1 is MDHEN and CDR2 SYDVKM. The CDR3 sequence is 20 residues long.

Worth noting for this clonotype: A much larger clone lies one base from this, so it may be a read error. The CDR3 end shows no conserved phenylalanine or tryptophan, and so a read error is likely. This chain connects TRBV5-1 to TRBJ2-5; D might be TRBD1 (6 bases). The germline V and J ends were trimmed by 4 bases and 3 bases, with 10 bases remaining between them. CDR1 is SGHRS, CDR2 YFSETQ, per germline. This CDR3 comprises 13 residues. The CDR3 here is CASSPQGKETQYL. For the CDR3, the DNA is TGCGCCAGCAGCCCGCAGGGGAAAGAGACCCAGTACCTC.

The rearrangement uses TRBV25-1 and TRBJ1-6; possible D gene TRBD1, 6 bases. Looked up from germline, CDR1 is MGHDK and CDR2 is SYGVNS. Trimming took 4 bases from V and 0 from J, leaving 13 bases between them. The CDR3 totals 17 residues. In nucleotides, the CDR3 is TGTGCCAGCAGTGCCGGGGGCTCCAGCTCCTATAATTCACCCCTCCACTTT. Protein product: CASSAGGSSSYNSPLHF.

This clonotype was seen a few times. Here the CDR3 reads CASSLATTGGGTQYF. CDR3 coding DNA: TGTGCCAGCAGCTTAGCCACTACAGGGGGTGGGACCCAGTACTTC. The gene calls are TRBV7-2 and TRBJ2-5, with 8 bases matching TRBD1. The CDR3 is 15 amino acids. CDR1 SGHTA and CDR2 FQGNSA come from the germline V gene. After removal of 0 bases from V and 7 bases from J, the junction contained 7 bases not matched to a gene.

CDR3: CASSLEGTGADNSPLHF. Here the CDR3 DNA reads TGTGCCAGCAGCTTGGAAGGGACAGGGGCGGATAATTCACCCCTCCACTTT. This rearrangement joins TRBV5-5 to TRBJ1-6; 10 bases map to TRBD1. The CDR3 is made up of 17 amino acids. The germline CDR1 and CDR2 sequences are SGHKS and YYEKEE (reference sequence). J lost 5 bases, V lost 0 bases, and 5 bases had no gene match.

As concerns this clonotype: A read error may explain this, as a much larger clone is one base away. The chain recombines TRBV4-1 with TRBJ1-5; D is possibly TRBD1 (5 bases). Germline V gives CDR1 MGHRA, CDR2 YSYEKL. This CDR3 comprises 14 residues. Trimming removed 1 base from V and 4 bases from J, with 8 bases in between. CDR3 residues: CASSQGRGNQPQHF. CDR3 bases: TGCGCCAGCAGCCAAGGTCGGGGGAATCAGCCCCAGCATTTT.